This TCR beta chain was profiled in a study of type 1 regulatory T cells. A word on this clonotype: Its antigen is still unknown.

TCRdb re-analysed the reads in MiXCR, keeping a single row per CDR3 protein. There are roughly 60,000 distinct CDR3 sequences in the sample; 62% occur only once, and 1.5% to 2% lies in the top ten. Material: cultured non-Tr1 T cells, either the whole culture or a sorted T cell fraction (not recorded which). The TCR originated in a human donor in good health.

The chain's CDR3 is CSARAGSGAGELFF. CDR3 nucleotides: TGCAGTGCTAGAGCGGGATCTGGGGCCGGGGAGCTGTTTTTT. The chain has TRBV20-1 and TRBJ2-2, with D possibly TRBD2 on 5 matching bases. Trimming left V 1 base short and J 6 bases short, with 12 bases between. Germline V gene sequence: CDR1 DFQATT, CDR2 SNEGSKA (reference sequence). The CDR3 has 14 amino acids.